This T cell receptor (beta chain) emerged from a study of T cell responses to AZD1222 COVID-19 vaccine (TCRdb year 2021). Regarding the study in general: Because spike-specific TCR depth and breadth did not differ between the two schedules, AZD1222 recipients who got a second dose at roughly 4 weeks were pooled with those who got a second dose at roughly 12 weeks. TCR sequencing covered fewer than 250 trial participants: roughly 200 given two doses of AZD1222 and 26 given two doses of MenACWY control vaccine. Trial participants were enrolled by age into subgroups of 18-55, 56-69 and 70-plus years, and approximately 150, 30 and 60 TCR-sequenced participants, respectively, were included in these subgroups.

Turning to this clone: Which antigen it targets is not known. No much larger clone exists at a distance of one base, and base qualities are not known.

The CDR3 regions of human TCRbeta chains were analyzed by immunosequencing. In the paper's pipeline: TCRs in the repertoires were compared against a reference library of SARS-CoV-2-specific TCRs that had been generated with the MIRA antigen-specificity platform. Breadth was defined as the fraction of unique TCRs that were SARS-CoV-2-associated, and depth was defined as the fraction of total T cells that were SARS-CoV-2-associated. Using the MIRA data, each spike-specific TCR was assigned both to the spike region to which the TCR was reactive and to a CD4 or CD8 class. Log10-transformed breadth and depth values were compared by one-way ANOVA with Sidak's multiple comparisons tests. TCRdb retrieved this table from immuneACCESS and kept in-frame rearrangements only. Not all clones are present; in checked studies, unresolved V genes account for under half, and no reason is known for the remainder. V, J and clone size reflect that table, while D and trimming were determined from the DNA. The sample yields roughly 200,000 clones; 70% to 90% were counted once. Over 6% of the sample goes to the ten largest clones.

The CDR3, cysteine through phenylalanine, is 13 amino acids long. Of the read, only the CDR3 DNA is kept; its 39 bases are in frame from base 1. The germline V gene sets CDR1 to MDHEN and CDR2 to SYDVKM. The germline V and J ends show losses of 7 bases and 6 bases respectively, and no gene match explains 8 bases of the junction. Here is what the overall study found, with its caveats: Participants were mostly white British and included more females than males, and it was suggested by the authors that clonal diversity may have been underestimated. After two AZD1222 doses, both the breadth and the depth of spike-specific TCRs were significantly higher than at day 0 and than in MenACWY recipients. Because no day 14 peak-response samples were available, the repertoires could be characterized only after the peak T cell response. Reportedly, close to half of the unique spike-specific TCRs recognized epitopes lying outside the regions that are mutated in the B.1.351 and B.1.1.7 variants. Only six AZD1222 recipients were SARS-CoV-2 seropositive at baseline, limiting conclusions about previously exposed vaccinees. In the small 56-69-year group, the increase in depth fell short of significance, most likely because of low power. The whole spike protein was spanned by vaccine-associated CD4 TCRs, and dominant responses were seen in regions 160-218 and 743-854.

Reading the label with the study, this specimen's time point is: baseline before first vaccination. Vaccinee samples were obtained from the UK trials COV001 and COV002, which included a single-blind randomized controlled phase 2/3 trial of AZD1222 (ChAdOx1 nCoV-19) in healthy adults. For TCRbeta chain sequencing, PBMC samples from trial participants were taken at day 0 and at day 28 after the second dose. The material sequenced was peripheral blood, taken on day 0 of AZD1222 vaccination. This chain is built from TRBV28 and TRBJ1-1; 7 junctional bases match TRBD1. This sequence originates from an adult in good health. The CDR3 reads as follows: CASNPGTVSEAFF. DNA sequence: TGTGCCAGCAACCCCGGGACAGTGTCTGAAGCTTTCTTT.